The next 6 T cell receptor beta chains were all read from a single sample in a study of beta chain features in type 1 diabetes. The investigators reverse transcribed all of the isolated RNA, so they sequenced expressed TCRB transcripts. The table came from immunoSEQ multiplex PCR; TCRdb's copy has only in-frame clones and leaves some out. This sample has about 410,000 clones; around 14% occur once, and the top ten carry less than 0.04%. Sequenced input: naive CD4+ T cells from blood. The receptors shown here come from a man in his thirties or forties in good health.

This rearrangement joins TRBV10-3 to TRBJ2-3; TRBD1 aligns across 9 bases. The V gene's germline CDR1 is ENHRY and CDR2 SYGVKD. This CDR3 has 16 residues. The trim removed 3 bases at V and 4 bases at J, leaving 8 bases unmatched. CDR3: CAISELGQGNPDTQYF. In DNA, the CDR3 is TGTGCCATCAGTGAACTAGGACAGGGGAACCCAGATACGCAGTATTTT.

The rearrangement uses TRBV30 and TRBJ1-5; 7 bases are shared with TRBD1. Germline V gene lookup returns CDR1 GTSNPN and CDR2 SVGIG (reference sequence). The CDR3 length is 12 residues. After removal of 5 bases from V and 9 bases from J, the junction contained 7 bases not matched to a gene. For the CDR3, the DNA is TGTGCCTGGGACAGGGACGGGTCGCCCCAGCATTTT. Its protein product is CAWDRDGSPQHF.

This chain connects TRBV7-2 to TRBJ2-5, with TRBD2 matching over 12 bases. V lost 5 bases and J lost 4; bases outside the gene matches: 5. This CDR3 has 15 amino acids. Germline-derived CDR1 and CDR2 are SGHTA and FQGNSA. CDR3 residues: CASSLLTSGGETQYF. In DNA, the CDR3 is TGTGCCAGCAGCCTCCTGACTAGCGGGGGAGAGACCCAGTACTTC.

CDR3 protein: CASSPFPSSGANVLTF. CDR3 sequence (DNA): TGCGCCAGCAGCCCCTTCCCCTCCTCTGGGGCCAACGTCCTGACTTTC. This chain joins TRBV5-1 and TRBJ2-6; D is ambiguous. The CDR3 totals 16 residues. Trimming stripped 4 bases from V and 0 bases from J, with 11 bases between. The germline gives CDR1 SGHRS, CDR2 YFSETQ.

Written as DNA, the CDR3 is TGCGCCAGCAGCTTGGAAGGATTGGGGACGAGGACCGGGGAGCTGTTTTTT. This gives the protein CASSLEGLGTRTGELFF. V is TRBV5-1 and J is TRBJ2-2; D tentatively reads TRBD1 or TRBD2 (5 bases each). Germline lookup yields CDR1 SGHRS and CDR2 YFSETQ. V was cut by 0 bases and J by 5 bases, with 17 bases left in between. The CDR3 covers 17 residues.

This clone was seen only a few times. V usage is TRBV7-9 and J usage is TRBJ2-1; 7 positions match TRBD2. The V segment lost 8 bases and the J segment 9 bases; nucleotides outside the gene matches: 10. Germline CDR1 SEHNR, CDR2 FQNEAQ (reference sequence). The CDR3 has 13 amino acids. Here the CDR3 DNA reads TGTGCCAGCTGCGGAGTAGCGGGCCTTGAGCAGTTCTTC. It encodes CASCGVAGLEQFF.